The 6 T cell receptor beta chains below were found in one sample sequenced in a study of CXCR3-negative and CXCR3-positive naive CD8 T cells. The TRB libraries of cDNA were built by UMI-labeled 5' RACE. One entry per CDR3 protein, without DNA, is what TCRdb gives after re-calling the 5' RACE reads. This sample's table has approximately 100,000 distinct CDR3 sequences. The antigens of these receptors remain unknown. Study-wide results and limits: Comparison of naive cells showed more hydrophobic TRB CDR3s in CXCR3-positive than in CXCR3-negative naive cells.

What was sequenced was naive CXCR3+ CD8+ T cells from blood. Sample subset: CD45RO-CCR7+CD27+CD95- naive CD8+ T cells expressing CXCR3 (TNR3+). The receptors originated from a human donor in good health. Some clones in this sample may be carry-over from other donors' samples.

This sequence joins TRBV9 and TRBJ2-2; TCRdb reports TRBD2, a call that lacks DNA to check it against. This CDR3 contains 18 residues. In germline, CDR1 is SGDLS, CDR2 YYNGEE. Here the CDR3 reads CASSDPGLAVTGTGELFF.

This rearrangement joins TRBV20-1 to TRBJ2-7; TCRdb returns TRBD2, unconfirmable since there is no DNA. Germline V gives CDR1 DFQATT, CDR2 SNEGSKA (reference sequence). This CDR3 contains 15 residues. The CDR3 is CSARDRAVSSYEQYF.

The chain combines TRBV7-9 with TRBJ2-7. Germline CDR1 and CDR2: SEHNR and FQNEAQ (reference sequence). CDR3 length: 13 residues. Here the CDR3 reads CASSLAGNNEQYF.

The gene calls are TRBV10-3 and TRBJ2-1; TCRdb's D call, TRBD2, is unchecked because there is no DNA. Germline V lookup: CDR1 ENHRY, CDR2 SYGVKD. This CDR3 is built from 13 residues. CDR3 residues: CAITSASYNEQFF.

The chain is built from TRBV7-9 and TRBJ2-1; the D call from TCRdb, TRBD1, cannot be confirmed without DNA. The CDR3 extends over 15 amino acids. Germline CDR1 SEHNR, CDR2 FQNEAQ (reference sequence). The CDR3 loop reads CASSFQDRGPNEQFF.

The rearrangement joins TRBV24-1 to TRBJ1-5. The CDR3 consists of 14 residues. Germline CDR1 is KGHDR and CDR2 is SFDVKD. The chain's CDR3 is CATSDTAGRQPQHF.